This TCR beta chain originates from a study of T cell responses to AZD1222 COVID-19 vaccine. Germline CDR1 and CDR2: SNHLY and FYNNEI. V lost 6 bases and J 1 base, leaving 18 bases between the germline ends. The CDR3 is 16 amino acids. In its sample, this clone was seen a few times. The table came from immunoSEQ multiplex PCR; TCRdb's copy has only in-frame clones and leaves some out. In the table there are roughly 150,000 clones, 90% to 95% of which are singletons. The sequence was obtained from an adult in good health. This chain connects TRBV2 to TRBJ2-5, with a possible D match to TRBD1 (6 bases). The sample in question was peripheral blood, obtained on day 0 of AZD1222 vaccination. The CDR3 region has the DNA TGTGCCAGCAGCATTACAGGGTCCTTAACCCAAGAGACCCAGTACTTC. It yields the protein CASSITGSLTQETQYF.